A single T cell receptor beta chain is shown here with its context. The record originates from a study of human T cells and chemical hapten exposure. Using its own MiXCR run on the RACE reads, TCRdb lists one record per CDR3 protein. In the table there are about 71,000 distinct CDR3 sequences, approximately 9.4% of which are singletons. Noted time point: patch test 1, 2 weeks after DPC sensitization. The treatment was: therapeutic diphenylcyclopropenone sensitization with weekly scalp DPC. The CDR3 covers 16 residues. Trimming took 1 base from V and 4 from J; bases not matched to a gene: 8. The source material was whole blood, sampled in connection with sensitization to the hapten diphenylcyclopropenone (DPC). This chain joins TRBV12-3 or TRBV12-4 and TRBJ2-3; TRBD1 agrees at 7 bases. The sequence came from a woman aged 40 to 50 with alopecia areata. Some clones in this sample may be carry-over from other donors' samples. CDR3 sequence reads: CASSLGLRQGADTQYF. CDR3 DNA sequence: TGTGCCAGCAGTTTAGGTTTGCGGCAGGGGGCAGATACGCAGTATTTT.